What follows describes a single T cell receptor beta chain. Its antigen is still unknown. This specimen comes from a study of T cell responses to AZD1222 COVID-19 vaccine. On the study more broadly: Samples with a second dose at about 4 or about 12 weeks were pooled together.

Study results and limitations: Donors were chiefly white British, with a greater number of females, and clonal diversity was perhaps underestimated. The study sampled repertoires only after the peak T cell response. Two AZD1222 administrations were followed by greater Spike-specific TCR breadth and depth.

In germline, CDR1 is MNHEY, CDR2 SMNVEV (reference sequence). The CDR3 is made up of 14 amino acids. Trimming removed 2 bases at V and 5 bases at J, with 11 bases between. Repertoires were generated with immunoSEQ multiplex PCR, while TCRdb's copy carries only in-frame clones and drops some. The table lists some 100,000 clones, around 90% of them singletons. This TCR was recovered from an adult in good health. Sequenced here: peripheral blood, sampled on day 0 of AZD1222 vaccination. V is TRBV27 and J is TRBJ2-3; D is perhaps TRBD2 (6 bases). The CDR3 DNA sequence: TGTGCCAGCAGTTTAACGGGAGCGATAGATACGCAGTATTTT. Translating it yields CASSLTGAIDTQYF.